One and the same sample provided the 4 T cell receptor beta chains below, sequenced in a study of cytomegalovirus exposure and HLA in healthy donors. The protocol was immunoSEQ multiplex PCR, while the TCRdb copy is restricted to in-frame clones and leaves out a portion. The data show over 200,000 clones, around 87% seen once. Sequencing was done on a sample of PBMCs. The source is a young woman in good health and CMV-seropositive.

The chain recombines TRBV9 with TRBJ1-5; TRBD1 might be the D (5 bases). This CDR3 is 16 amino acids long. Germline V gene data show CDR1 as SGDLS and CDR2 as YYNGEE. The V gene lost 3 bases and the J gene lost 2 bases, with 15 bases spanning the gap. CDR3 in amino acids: CASSAAGGVGNQPQHF. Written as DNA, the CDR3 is TGTGCCAGCAGCGCGGCGGGGGGGGTGGGCAATCAGCCCCAGCATTTT.

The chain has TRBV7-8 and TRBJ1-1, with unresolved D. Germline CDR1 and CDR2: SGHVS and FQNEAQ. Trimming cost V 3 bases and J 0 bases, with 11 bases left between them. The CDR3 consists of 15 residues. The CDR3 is CASSLEWRMNTEAFF. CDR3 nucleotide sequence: TGTGCCAGCAGCTTGGAGTGGCGGATGAACACTGAAGCTTTCTTT.

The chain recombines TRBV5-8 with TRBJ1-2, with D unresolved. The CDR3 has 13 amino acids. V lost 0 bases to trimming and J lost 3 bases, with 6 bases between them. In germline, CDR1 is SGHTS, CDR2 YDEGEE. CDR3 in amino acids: CASSLGEDYGYTF. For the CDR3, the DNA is TGTGCCAGCAGCTTGGGTGAGGACTATGGCTACACCTTC.

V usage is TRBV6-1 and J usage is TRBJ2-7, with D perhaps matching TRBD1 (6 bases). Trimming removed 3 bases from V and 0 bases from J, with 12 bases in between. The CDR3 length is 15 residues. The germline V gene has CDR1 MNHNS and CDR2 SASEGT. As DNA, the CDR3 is TGTGCCAGCAGTGACCGGGACACTGACTCCTACGAGCAGTACTTC. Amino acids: CASSDRDTDSYEQYF.